Shown below are 14 T cell receptor beta chains from a single sample sequenced in a study of early T cells in non-severe SARS-CoV-2 infection (TCRdb year 2021). The library was obtained by 5' RACE. The data were produced on a NextSeq 500. Using fastp at Q25 and MiXCR, TCRdb reprocessed the public reads and kept productive beta chains. Each entry merges the rows of one CDR3 protein and shows their most common DNA and genes. Here the sample has 50,000 or so distinct CDR3 sequences; roughly 5.5% occur a single time. About 4.4% of the sample goes to the ten largest clones. Input material: whole blood. The receptors were sampled from an adult who was a healthcare worker with PCR-confirmed SARS-CoV-2 infection or an uninfected control (not recorded which).

Ten or more counts support this clonotype. The chain combines TRBV3-1 with TRBJ2-5, with D unresolved. Germline lookup yields CDR1 LGHDT and CDR2 YNNKEL (reference sequence). This CDR3 has 15 amino acids. Trimming removed 0 bases at V and 0 bases at J, with 8 bases between. The CDR3: CASSQDARNQETQYF. The CDR3 bases are TGTGCCAGCAGCCAAGATGCGAGGAACCAAGAGACCCAGTACTTC.

This clonotype has at least ten counts. The chain combines TRBV29-1 with TRBJ2-3; 11 nucleotides agree with TRBD1. This CDR3 is 15 amino acids long. Losses at the gene ends were 7 bases for V and 4 bases for J; bases not matched to a gene: 10. Germline CDR1 is SQVTM and CDR2 is ANQGSEA. The chain's CDR3 is CSARTGGYGADTQYF. The CDR3 DNA reads TGCAGCGCGAGGACAGGGGGCTATGGAGCAGATACGCAGTATTTT.

This clonotype was counted at least ten times. The chain uses TRBV2 and TRBJ2-7; 9 bases map to TRBD2. CDR1 is SNHLY and CDR2 is FYNNEI in the germline V gene. Losses at the gene ends were 10 bases for V and 2 bases for J; bases not matched to a gene: 6. This CDR3 is 13 amino acids long. The CDR3 sequence: CAIGGRGAYEQYF. DNA for the CDR3: TGTGCCATAGGCGGGAGGGGTGCCTACGAGCAGTACTTC.

The chain joins TRBV20-1 to TRBJ1-6; D perhaps matches TRBD1 (5 bases). CDR3 length: 15 residues. V dropped 1 base and J dropped 12 bases, with 19 bases sitting between them. The germline CDR1 and CDR2 sequences are DFQATT and SNEGSKA (reference sequence). The CDR3 DNA follows: TGCAGTGCTAGAGGCCTCACAGGTCCTGAGTTACCCCTCCACTTT. This codes for CSARGLTGPELPLHF.

This clonotype was seen at least ten times. This chain connects TRBV7-2 to TRBJ1-2, with D perhaps TRBD1 (5 bases). This CDR3 is built from 15 residues. Germline V CDR1 and CDR2: SGHTA, FQGNSA. Trimming removed 2 bases from V and 4 bases from J, with 14 bases in between. CDR3 DNA sequence: TGTGCCAGCAGCTTAACCAGGGTCCCAGGCTATGGCTACACCTTC. Translation gives CASSLTRVPGYGYTF.

This clonotype was seen ten or more times. This chain uses TRBV13 with TRBJ1-3; D unresolved. Germline V gene lookup returns CDR1 PRHDT and CDR2 FYEKMQ (reference sequence). This CDR3 is built from 16 residues. V gave up 3 bases and J gave up 0 bases, with 12 bases separating them. The CDR3: CASSFTRHPSGNTIYF. In DNA form, the CDR3 reads TGTGCCAGCAGCTTCACCCGACATCCCTCTGGAAACACCATATATTTT.

The chain has TRBV7-2 and TRBJ2-1; D is ambiguous. Germline values: CDR1 SGHTA, CDR2 FQGNSA. Between the trimmed V and J ends, which lost 2 bases and 5 bases, there was a span of 4 bases. CDR3 length: 12 residues. The DNA for the CDR3 is TGTGCCAGCAGCTTATCTGACAATGAGCAGTTCTTC. Translated: CASSLSDNEQFF.

This clonotype was seen a single time. The chain is built from TRBV5-1 and TRBJ1-4; 8 bases map to TRBD1. V was clipped by 0 bases and J by 8 bases; unmatched bases: 6. The CDR3 runs to 15 residues. Germline V gives CDR1 SGHRS, CDR2 YFSETQ. The CDR3 region is CASSLASGGREKLFF. In DNA form, the CDR3 reads TGCGCCAGCAGCTTGGCTTCAGGGGGCAGGGAAAAACTGTTTTTT.

This clonotype was seen many times. The chain combines TRBV19 with TRBJ1-5; D is possibly TRBD1 (5 bases). Trimming took off 6 bases at V and 6 bases at J, with 12 bases between the two ends. In germline, CDR1 is LNHDA, CDR2 SQIVND (reference sequence). CDR3 length: 13 residues. The CDR3 protein is CASRGDGRQPQHF. CDR3 DNA: TGTGCCAGTAGGGGGGACGGACGTCAGCCCCAGCATTTT.

This clonotype was seen ten or more times. V and J are TRBV20-1 and TRBJ2-3; TRBD2 aligns across 15 bases. This CDR3 is 15 amino acids long. V shed 8 bases, J shed 3 bases, and the junction held 6 bases outside the gene matches. Per the germline V gene, CDR1 is DFQATT and CDR2 is SNEGSKA (reference sequence). The CDR3 sequence: CSFTGTSGGTDTQYF. CDR3 DNA sequence: TGCAGTTTTACCGGGACTAGCGGGGGGACAGATACGCAGTATTTT.

This clonotype occurred a few times. The CDR3: CASSQGRLAGATQYF. Here the CDR3 DNA reads TGCGCCAGCAGCCAGGGGAGACTAGCGGGGGCTACGCAGTATTTT. The chain has TRBV4-3 and TRBJ2-3; TRBD2 matches 12 bases. The CDR3 is 15 amino acids. J was trimmed by 8 bases and V by 3 bases; bases with no gene match: 6. CDR1 LGHNA and CDR2 YSLEER come from the germline V gene.

A few counts support this clonotype. The chain uses TRBV6-2 or TRBV6-3 and TRBJ2-3; no clear D. Germline assignment: CDR1 MNHEY and CDR2 SVGEGT. The CDR3 is 14 residues long. Trimming pared 2 bases from V and 1 base from J, leaving 7 bases between. The CDR3 nucleotides read TGTGCCAGCAGTTACAGGGAACGCACAGATACGCAGTATTTT. This sequence encodes CASSYRERTDTQYF.

In this sample, this clonotype turned up many times. This rearrangement joins TRBV19 to TRBJ1-2, with 7 bases lining up with TRBD1. V was pared by 6 bases and J by 0 bases, with 10 bases of the junction left unmatched. The CDR3 spans 16 residues. Germline values: CDR1 LNHDA, CDR2 SQIVND (reference sequence). The CDR3 region is CASSFLQGSSNYGYTF. Here the CDR3 DNA reads TGTGCCAGTAGCTTCCTACAGGGGTCCTCTAACTATGGCTACACCTTC.

This clonotype came up many times. V gene TRBV7-6 combines with J gene TRBJ2-1, with D possibly being TRBD2 (6 bases). This CDR3 spans 14 amino acids. Looked up from germline, CDR1 is SGHVS and CDR2 is FNYEAQ. Between the trimmed V and J ends, which lost 1 base and 4 bases, there was a span of 8 bases. The CDR3 region has the DNA TGTGCCAGCAGCTTAGGGGGACTGTACAATGAGCAGTTCTTC. Its translation is CASSLGGLYNEQFF.